The T cell receptor (beta chain) described here comes from a study of cytomegalovirus exposure and HLA in healthy donors (dated by TCRdb to 2016 to 2017). Turning to the overall study: An earlier analysis of some 550 of the donors reported approximately 270 Gb of sequence data and some 100 million unique TCR beta sequences from around 200 million T cells. To predict cytomegalovirus infection status, the study brought together high-throughput TCR immunosequencing, statistical association of individual TCRs with disease status, and machine learning. Both class I and class II loci were covered by HLA typing, at four-digit resolution. To decide whether each TCR beta V gene segment behaved as functional or pseudogenic, an earlier analysis of approximately 620 of the donors relied on high-throughput TCR beta sequencing. The study profiled the T cell repertoires of under 850 subjects by immunosequencing and related them to cytomegalovirus serostatus. A later analysis re-analyzed previously published TCR beta repertoires from approximately 700 donors and added high-resolution HLA genotyping to study TCR occurrence patterns. All discovery cohort repertoires had been generated using a single sequencing platform. A later genetic analysis used genome-wide SNP genotypes for about three fifths of the 666 donors, treating that subset as a discovery cohort. Roughly five DR-DQ haplotypes were handled as single units for association and clustering, since linkage in the cohort was strong. Besides the first cohort of roughly 700 subjects, a separate validation cohort made up of 120 different subjects was used. Among the roughly 400 genotyped donors, roughly 80% belonged to the genetic ancestry cluster associated with self-reported Caucasian donors. The later analysis used no new phenotypic data to find candidate immune exposures, relying instead on TCR beta sequences and their occurrence across donors. Donor age, sex, ethnicity and CMV serostatus were collected together with the repertoire data. The aim of the study was to test whether cataloging public T cell receptors could identify signatures of past pathogen exposure. Across some 400 genotyped donors of the cohort, an average of about 240,000 unique TCR beta nucleotide sequences per donor were sequenced, and roughly 18% of those sequences were non-productive. Roughly 300 gigabases of sequencing data and approximately 84 million unique TCR sequences were included in an early release covering 550 to 650 HLA-typed donors. Typing coverage varied by locus: roughly 629-640 donors for A, B, C, DRB1 and DQB1; more than 500 for DQA1; approximately 570 for DPA1; under 490 for DPB1. The full study reports these points: In vitro tests confirmed that a few of the cytomegalovirus-associated TCR beta chains recognize cytomegalovirus antigens. An association between a missense DCLRE1C variant and V-gene and J-gene trimming of TCR beta chains was found in a later genetic analysis and replicated in an independent cohort. The authors suggested that the approach could potentially be generalized to other disease states and immunological phenotypes. Linkage disequilibrium might explain the correlated functional status among segregating V segments, but an unknown experimental factor could not be excluded. A later analysis found that most CMV-associated TCR beta chains appeared HLA-restricted, with HLA associations seemingly driven largely by CMV exposure. The classifier was reported to diagnose cytomegalovirus status with high specificity and sensitivity in both the original cohort and the validation cohort. In a later genetic analysis, fewer N-insertions in productive TCRs were reported among donors in an Asian-associated ancestry cluster than the roughly 700-donor mean. When HLA alleles, especially DR and DQ, strongly co-occurred, TCR associations were difficult to assign to individual alleles. The study listed 170 or so TCR beta chains as associated with cytomegalovirus. A further reported finding was that TCR beta sequences accurately predicted the HLA-A and HLA-B alleles for most subjects in the first cohort. In a later analysis, 15,000 to 20,000 TCR beta sequences were associated with specific HLA alleles at a false discovery rate of 0.05. In this cohort, only TCR beta chains were sequenced, and detectable features were limited by the absence of alpha or paired-chain data. For the cohort, immune exposure information was limited to CMV serostatus. A later analysis found that HLA-associated TCR beta chains were more clonally expanded and had lower generation probabilities than equally common non-associated chains. Across donors, most TCR sequences were observed very rarely, whereas some public TCRs were present in many individuals. Because HLA typing was unavailable for some donors at each locus, only the typed subset was used in association tests. Sequencing depth was assumed to be roughly uniform across donors in the presence/absence analyses, though that assumption may not hold. In an earlier analysis of 450 to 750 of the donors, most TCR beta V segments appeared in productive rearrangements about 87% or about 30% of the time, broadly matching IMGT annotations. A cluster of highly shared sequence variants was judged likely to be a technical artifact of the sequencing pipeline. Because the 87-base-pair reads could not distinguish some IMGT-functional V segments, including TRBV6-2 and TRBV6-3, those segments were excluded. In a later analysis, several top co-occurrence clusters were reported to appear linked to parvovirus B19, influenza, CMV and Epstein-Barr virus. According to a later analysis, TCR association rates differed among HLA loci, with DRB1 alleles showing the most associated TCRs and HLA-C alleles showing the fewest. Because counts were too low, under 20 rarely observed V segments, including chromosome 9 orphons, were left out of the earlier analysis of approximately 500 of the donors.

To note about this clone: Its target antigen remains unknown. No much larger clone is present one base from it, and per-base qualities are unavailable.

Library prep was done by the immunoSEQ multiplex PCR assay. A mixture of 60 forward primers for TCR Vbeta segments and 13 reverse primers for TCR Jbeta segments was used in the multiplex PCR. The CDR3 region of rearranged TCR beta genes was amplified from genomic DNA by a multiplex PCR assay. On the Illumina HiSeq System, the amplified TCR beta libraries were sequenced as 87-base-pair reads. Per the original workflow: Across the 600 to 700 repertoires, a later analysis counted around 80 million unique TCR beta chains, some 11 million of which were shared by at least two donors. Raw reads were error-corrected and collapsed into unique sequences by a nearest-neighbor algorithm in which closely related sequences were merged to remove PCR and sequencing errors. V, D and J gene segments were assigned by aligning CDR3 sequences to IMGT reference sequences. Each retained sequence needed at least a six-nucleotide match to both a V gene segment and a J gene segment. A rearrangement was called productive if the CDR3 had no stop codons and remained in frame with V and J, and every other rearrangement was called non-productive. Following IMGT convention, CDR3 was defined as the stretch from the second conserved V-encoded cysteine to the conserved J-encoded phenylalanine. The earlier analysis of about 560 of the donors excluded any sequence lacking an unambiguous match to a single V gene segment. An earlier analysis of fewer than 650 of the donors classified V segments as functional when productive rearrangements were above 56.7% and as segregating when the standard deviation between donors was above 5%. A statistical classification framework was developed to diagnose cytomegalovirus status using the catalog of TCR beta chain sequences. In a later analysis, V and J genes were assigned by comparing TCR nucleotide sequences against IMGT/GENE-DB human TR gene sequences. Using the TCRdist pipeline, a later analysis assigned CDR3 sequences along with most-parsimonious VDJ recombination scenarios. In a later analysis, each TCR beta chain was defined by its CDR3 amino acid sequence together with its V-gene family, and reads without a unique V-gene family were excluded. A later analysis removed several hundred highly shared, low-generation-probability nucleotide sequences to deal with suspected cross-contamination and a sequencing artifact. A later analysis calculated a clonal expansion index for each public chain from normalized within-repertoire ranks of inferred template counts. A later analysis computed generation probabilities with a VDJ recombination model fitted to out-of-frame rearrangements, and checked the results against IGoR. A later analysis scored TCR-TCR, TCR-HLA and TCR-CMV co-occurrence with hypergeometric tests, applying a repertoire-size bias correction to TCR pairs. In a later analysis, false discovery rates were estimated by permuting HLA or CMV assignments 20 times. In a later analysis, co-occurring TCRs were grouped using DBSCAN, and TCRdist sequence similarity was added for clustering within HLA-allele-positive subsets. Repertoires with fewer than 30,000 or more than 120,000 public chains were left out of co-occurrence clustering, as were four to six repertoires with anomalous nucleotide sharing. This is the immuneACCESS table as TCRdb keeps it, with only in-frame sequences that have V and J called. A part of the clones is gone; compared with another copy, unresolved V genes explain less than half, and the rest is unexplained. The V and J calls and clone size were taken over from that table, and D and trimming were inferred from the DNA. Counted in this sample were roughly 200,000 clones; 75% to 80% of them appeared once. Approximately 2.9% of the sample belongs to the ten largest clones.

As encoded in the germline V gene, CDR1 is MNHEY while CDR2 is SVGAGI. The CDR3 covers 16 residues, taking in both the cysteine and the phenylalanine. Solely the CDR3 DNA is kept, with 48 bases framed from the first base. Trimming leaves V shorter by 2 bases and J shorter by 4 bases, with the junction holding 6 bases beyond the gene matches. The cohort was made up of roughly 670 healthy bone marrow donors. At the time of sampling, all cohort members were nominally healthy, though unrecorded immune exposures were likely present. The donor tested CMV seronegative, placing the donor among the 350 to 400 seronegative members of the cohort. Each donor provided a peripheral blood sample, and peripheral blood mononuclear cells were used for TCR beta sequencing. The Qiagen DNeasy Blood Extraction Kit was used to extract genomic DNA from the blood cell samples.

The clonotype was recovered from a female donor in good health and CMV-seronegative. The sequenced sample consisted of PBMCs. The chain couples TRBV6-5 to TRBJ1-5; 9 bases in the middle match TRBD1. The DNA is as follows: TGTGCCAGCAGTTACCCTGGGACAGGGCCGAATCAGCCCCAGCATTTT. This encodes CASSYPGTGPNQPQHF.